This T cell receptor beta chain was recorded in a study of cytomegalovirus exposure and HLA in healthy donors. Study results and limitations: Owing to their indistinguishability, certain V segments, notably TRBV6-2 and TRBV6-3, were excluded. In a later analysis, HLA-associated beta chains showed higher expansion and lower generation probabilities than comparable chains.

About this clone itself: Its matching antigen is unknown.

The PCR employed 60 Vbeta primers together with 13 Jbeta primers. Libraries were prepared by immunoSEQ multiplex PCR; TCRdb keeps only in-frame clonotypes and omits some of them. The sample table sets out about 110,000 clones. This CDR3 is built from 15 residues. With 4 bases clipped from V and 1 base from J, the junction kept 3 bases outside the gene matches. CDR1 is WSHSY and CDR2 is SAAADI in the germline V gene. The sequencing sample was made of PBMCs. This rearrangement joins TRBV10-2 to TRBJ2-7; 11 bases are shared with TRBD1. The clonotype originates from a man aged 18 to 30 in good health and CMV-seronegative. The CDR3 nucleotides read TGCGCCAGCAGTGTGGACAGGGGGCGATCCTACGAGCAGTACTTC. Protein sequence: CASSVDRGRSYEQYF.